Listed below are T cell receptor beta chains from one sample, sequenced in a study of blood T cell repertoires in COVID-19. The method was immunoSEQ multiplex PCR; TCRdb's version includes in-frame clones alone and lacks a portion of them. The table has under 450,000 clones, 75% to 90% seen once. The sample taken for sequencing was PBMCs or T cells enriched from blood (not recorded which). All receptors derive from a woman between 50 and 59 years old who had recovered from COVID-19. CDR3s include the opening cysteine and the closing phenylalanine or tryptophan. D genes are given only for firm matches. Clone size is not always given. Where it is, it says once, few, many or a class for expanded clones.

>TRBJ2-7|TRBV7-2|.|.
CASSLGAGASYEQYF
TGTGCCAGCAGCTTAGGGGCAGGGGCCTCCTACGAGCAGTACTTC
>TRBJ1-2|TRBV5-6|.|.
CASSLGQLGSGYTF
TGTGCCAGCAGCCTTGGACAGCTGGGTAGTGGCTACACCTTC
>TRBJ2-1|TRBV10-3|.|TRBD2
CAISDGGSGGAYEQFF
TGTGCCATCAGTGACGGTGGTAGCGGGGGGGCCTATGAGCAGTTCTTC
>TRBJ1-1|TRBV5-1|.|TRBD1
CASSQGQGGTEAFF
TGCGCCAGCAGCCAGGGACAGGGGGGCACTGAAGCTTTCTTT
>TRBJ1-4|TRBV5-5|.|.
CASSFQGFRNEKLFF
TGTGCCAGCAGCTTCCAGGGGTTTAGGAATGAAAAACTGTTTTTT
>TRBJ1-4|TRBV7-9|.|.
CASNRQANEKLFF
TGTGCCAGCAACCGACAGGCTAATGAAAAACTGTTTTTT
>TRBJ2-1|TRBV2|.|TRBD2
CASSPSGEINNEQFF
TGTGCCAGCAGTCCTAGCGGGGAAATAAACAATGAGCAGTTCTTC
>TRBJ1-2|TRBV19|.|TRBD1
CASSRLGQGALGENYGYTF
TGTGCCAGTAGTAGGCTCGGACAGGGGGCGCTGGGAGAAAACTATGGCTACACCTTC
>TRBJ2-1|TRBV27|.|TRBD2
CASSLFGSGDNEQFF
TGTGCCAGCAGTTTATTTGGTAGCGGGGACAATGAGCAGTTCTTC
>TRBJ2-1|TRBV19|.|.
CASRYKSSYNEQFF
TGTGCCAGTAGGTACAAAAGCTCCTACAATGAGCAGTTCTTC
>TRBJ2-6|TRBV21-1|.|.
CASSKAGTGGLSGANVLTF
TGTGCCAGCAGCAAAGCCGGGACAGGGGGCTTATCCGGGGCCAACGTCCTGACTTTC
>TRBJ1-6|TRBV4-1|few|TRBD1
CASSQGDRDNSPLHF
TGCGCCAGCAGCCAAGGTGACAGGGACAATTCACCCCTCCACTTT
>TRBJ2-7|TRBV19|.|TRBD2
CASKGEAGGSYEQYF
TGTGCCAGTAAGGGCGAAGCGGGAGGCTCCTACGAGCAGTACTTC
>TRBJ1-2|TRBV12-3/TRBV12-4|.|.
CASSFLYGYTF
TGTGCCAGCAGTTTCCTCTATGGCTACACCTTC
>TRBJ2-7|TRBV9|once|.
CASSAGSSPYEQYF
TGTGCCAGCAGCGCCGGGTCCAGCCCCTACGAGCAGTACTTC
>TRBJ1-1|TRBV6-2/TRBV6-3|.|.
CASSYLGRKNTEAFF
TGTGCCAGCAGTTACTTGGGGCGGAAGAACACTGAAGCTTTCTTT
>TRBJ2-3|TRBV12-3/TRBV12-4|.|.
CASSLTDTQYF
TGTGCCAGCAGTCTCACAGATACGCAGTATTTT
>TRBJ2-5|TRBV5-4|.|.
CASSLDREETQYF
TGTGCCAGCAGCTTGGACAGGGAAGAGACCCAGTACTTC
>TRBJ1-6|TRBV5-4|.|TRBD1
CASNLDRGITPLHF
TGTGCCAGCAACCTGGACAGGGGAATCACACCCCTCCACTTT
>TRBJ1-1|TRBV19|.|.
CASSIGDRNTEAFF
TGTGCCAGTAGTATCGGTGACAGGAACACTGAAGCTTTCTTT
>TRBJ2-2|TRBV5-1|.|TRBD2
CASSRGLARNTGELFF
TGCGCCAGCAGCCGCGGACTAGCGCGGAACACCGGGGAGCTGTTTTTT
>TRBJ2-5|TRBV7-2|.|TRBD2
CASSLAVAGGPETQYF
TGTGCCAGCAGCTTAGCGGTAGCGGGAGGACCAGAGACCCAGTACTTC